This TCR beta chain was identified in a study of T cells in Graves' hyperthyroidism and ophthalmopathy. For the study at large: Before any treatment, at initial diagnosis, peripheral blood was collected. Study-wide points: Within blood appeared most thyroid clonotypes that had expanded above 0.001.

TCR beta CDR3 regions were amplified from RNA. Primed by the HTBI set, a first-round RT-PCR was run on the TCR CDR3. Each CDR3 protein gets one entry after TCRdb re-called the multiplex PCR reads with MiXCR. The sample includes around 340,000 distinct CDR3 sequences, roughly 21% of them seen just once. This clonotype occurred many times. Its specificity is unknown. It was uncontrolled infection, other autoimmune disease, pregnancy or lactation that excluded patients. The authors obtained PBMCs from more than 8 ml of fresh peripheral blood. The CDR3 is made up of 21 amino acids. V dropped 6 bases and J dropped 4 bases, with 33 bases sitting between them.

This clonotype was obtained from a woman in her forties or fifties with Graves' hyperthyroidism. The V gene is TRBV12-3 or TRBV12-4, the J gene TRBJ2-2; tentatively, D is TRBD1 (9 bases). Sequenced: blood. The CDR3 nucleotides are TGTGCCAGCAGACCCCCGGGAGGGACAGGGTCGGGCGGGAGGTTCACCGGGGAGCTGTTTTTT. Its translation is CASRPPGGTGSGGRFTGELFF.